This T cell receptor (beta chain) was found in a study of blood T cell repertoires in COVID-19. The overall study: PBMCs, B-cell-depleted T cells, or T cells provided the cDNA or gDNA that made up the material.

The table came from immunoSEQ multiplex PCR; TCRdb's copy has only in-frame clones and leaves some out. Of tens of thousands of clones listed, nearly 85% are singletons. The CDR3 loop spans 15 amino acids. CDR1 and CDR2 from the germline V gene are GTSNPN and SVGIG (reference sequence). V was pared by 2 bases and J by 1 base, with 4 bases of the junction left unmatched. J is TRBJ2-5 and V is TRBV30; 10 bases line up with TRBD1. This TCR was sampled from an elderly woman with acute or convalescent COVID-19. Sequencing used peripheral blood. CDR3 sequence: CAWSLGTGVQETQYF. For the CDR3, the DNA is TGTGCCTGGAGTCTGGGGACAGGGGTCCAAGAGACCCAGTACTTC.